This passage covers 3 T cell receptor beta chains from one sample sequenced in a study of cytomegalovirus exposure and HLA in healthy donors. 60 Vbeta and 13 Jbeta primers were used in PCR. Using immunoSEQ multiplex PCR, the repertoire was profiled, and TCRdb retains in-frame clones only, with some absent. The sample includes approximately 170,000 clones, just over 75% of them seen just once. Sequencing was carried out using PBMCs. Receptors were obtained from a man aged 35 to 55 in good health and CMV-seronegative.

CDR3 DNA: TGTGCCAGCAGTATTAACAATGAGCAGTTCTTC. The encoded protein is CASSINNEQFF. The chain links TRBV28 to TRBJ2-1; D unclear. The CDR3 spans 11 residues. Trimming stripped 5 bases from V and 5 bases from J, with 4 bases between. CDR1 MDHEN and CDR2 SYDVKM come from the germline V gene.

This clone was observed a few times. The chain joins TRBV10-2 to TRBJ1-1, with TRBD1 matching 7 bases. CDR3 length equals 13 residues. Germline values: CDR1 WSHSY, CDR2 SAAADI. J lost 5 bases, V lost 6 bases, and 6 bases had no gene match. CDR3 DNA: TGCGCCAGCAGCGGACAGGAGGGAACTGAAGCTTTCTTT. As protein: CASSGQEGTEAFF.

The CDR3, as DNA: TGTGCCAGCAGCTTAAAGGGGACTAGAGACTACAATGAGCAGTTCTTC. Its translation: CASSLKGTRDYNEQFF. The chain is built from TRBV11-2 and TRBJ2-1, with 8 bases that match TRBD2. Germline trimming cut 2 bases from V and 3 bases from J; bases unmatched to any gene: 6. Germline CDR1 and CDR2: SGHAT and FQNNGV. The CDR3 is 16 residues long.